These 30 T cell receptor beta chains were all obtained from the same sample, sequenced in a study of T cells in Graves' hyperthyroidism and ophthalmopathy. The CDR3 regions of TCR beta were amplified from RNA transcripts. In the first-round RT-PCR of the TCR CDR3, the HTBI primer set was used. MiXCR, applied by TCRdb to the multiplex PCR reads, yields one record per CDR3 protein. Among 550,000 to 600,000 distinct CDR3 sequences listed, approximately 15% were seen once. The specimen was blood. These receptors were collected from a woman aged 18 to 35 with Graves' hyperthyroidism.

In this sample, this clonotype turned up many times. The chain couples TRBV20-1 to TRBJ2-1; 7 nucleotides agree with TRBD2. Losses at the gene ends were 0 bases for V and 7 bases for J; bases not matched to a gene: 12. Per the germline V gene, CDR1 is DFQATT and CDR2 is SNEGSKA (reference sequence). The CDR3 sequence is 16 residues long. The CDR3 bases are TGCAGTGCTAGAGACCCTCAACGCGGGAGAGGTAATGAGCAGTTCTTC. Its translation is CSARDPQRGRGNEQFF.

Notes on this clonotype: With a much larger clone just one base away, this may be a read error. The chain joins TRBV5-1 to TRBJ1-1; TRBD1 matches 7 bases. Germline-derived CDR1 and CDR2 are SGHRS and YFSETQ. CDR3 length equals 14 residues. CDR3 region: CASSHGTANTEACF. CDR3 nucleotides: TGCGCCAGCAGCCACGGGACAGCGAACACTGAAGCTTGCTTT.

This clonotype was counted many times. CDR3 in DNA: TGTGCCAGCGCGGGGGCCACTGAAGCTTTCTTT. It specifies CASAGATEAFF. This chain uses TRBV2 with TRBJ1-1, with a possible D match to TRBD1 (6 bases). Trimming left V 8 bases short and J 4 bases short, with 8 bases between. The CDR3 length is 11 residues. Per the germline V gene, CDR1 is SNHLY and CDR2 is FYNNEI. Full variable domain (remainder filled in from reference TRBV2 and TRBJ1-1): EPEVTQTPSHQVTQMGQEVILRCVPISNHLYFYWYRQILGQKVEFLVSFYNNEISEKSEIFDDQFSVERPDGSNFTLKIRSTKLEDSAMYFCASAGATEAFFGQGTRLTVV.

This clonotype was observed once. Just one base apart from a much larger clone, this may be a read error. In DNA form, the CDR3 reads TGTGCCGGCAGCCCTAGCGATAATGAGCAGTTCTTC. It specifies CAGSPSDNEQFF. This rearrangement joins TRBV2 to TRBJ2-1, with D perhaps TRBD2 (6 bases). Per germline, CDR1 SNHLY and CDR2 FYNNEI. This CDR3 region has 12 residues.

This clonotype was seen a few times. The genes are TRBV7-6 and TRBJ2-3; 7 bases align to TRBD2. From germline, CDR1 is SGHVS and CDR2 FNYEAQ. Unmatched junction bases numbered 4, after V lost 0 bases and J lost 1 base. The CDR3 covers 16 residues. The CDR3 reads CASSLALSGGTDTQYF. The CDR3 DNA follows: TGTGCCAGCAGCTTAGCGCTCAGCGGGGGCACAGATACGCAGTATTTT.

V is TRBV20-1 and J is TRBJ1-2, with 11 bases identical to TRBD1. Per the germline V gene, CDR1 is DFQATT and CDR2 is SNEGSKA (reference sequence). The CDR3 covers 13 residues. Trimming removed 6 bases from V and 4 bases from J; junction bases left unmatched: 4. The chain's CDR3 is CSAPGQGGYGYTF. The CDR3 nucleotides are TGCAGTGCACCGGGACAGGGGGGCTATGGCTACACCTTC.

This clonotype has a count of ten or more. V usage is TRBV11-3 and J usage is TRBJ1-4; D remains ambiguous. Per the germline V gene, CDR1 is SGHNT and CDR2 is YENEEA. With 5 bases removed from V and 7 bases from J, the gap between germline ends came to 11 bases. The CDR3 has 13 residues. This CDR3 is CASSPRLSEKLFF. In DNA form, the CDR3 reads TGTGCCAGCAGCCCTAGACTGAGTGAAAAACTGTTTTTT.

This clonotype has a handful of counts. The V gene is TRBV2, the J gene TRBJ2-5, with TRBD2 matching over 8 bases. Germline CDR1 is SNHLY and CDR2 is FYNNEI. This CDR3 comprises 15 residues. The V segment lost 7 bases and the J segment 5 bases; nucleotides outside the gene matches: 12. CDR3 nucleotide sequence: TGTGCCAGCACCCTGCGTCCGGGAGGGGGGGAGACCCAGTACTTC. It specifies CASTLRPGGGETQYF.

The genes are TRBV19 and TRBJ2-1; tentatively, D is TRBD1 (5 bases). Trimming left V 9 bases short and J 0 bases short, with 15 bases between. Germline values: CDR1 LNHDA, CDR2 SQIVND (reference sequence). CDR3 length: 15 amino acids. The CDR3 DNA reads TGTGCCAGCAGGTCCCCCAGGGACTCCTACAATGAGCAGTTCTTC. Its translation: CASRSPRDSYNEQFF.

This clonotype was picked up many times. The gene calls are TRBV20-1 and TRBJ2-7; D not certain. The germline V gene has CDR1 DFQATT and CDR2 SNEGSKA (reference sequence). The germline V and J ends were trimmed by 1 base and 3 bases, with 13 bases remaining between them. The CDR3 extends over 14 amino acids. CDR3 sequence (DNA): TGCAGTGCTAGAGGACTTGACCTAAGCTACGAGCAGTACTTC. It is translated as CSARGLDLSYEQYF.

This clonotype has a count of ten or more. This chain joins TRBV28 and TRBJ2-1, with 13 bases that match TRBD2. The CDR3 sequence is 15 residues long. Germline V gives CDR1 MDHEN, CDR2 SYDVKM. With 6 bases clipped from V and 7 bases from J, the junction kept 6 bases outside the gene matches. In nucleotides, the CDR3 is TGTGCCAGCAGCCCACTAGCGGGAGGGCGGAATGAGCAGTTCTTC. Encoded protein: CASSPLAGGRNEQFF.

This clonotype was recorded at least ten times. The CDR3 DNA reads as TGTGCCAGCAGTGTTAACACCATGGCGAGCAATCAGCCCCAGCATTTT. Translation: CASSVNTMASNQPQHF. The J gene is TRBJ1-5, the V gene TRBV2; D gene unclear. With 4 bases removed from V and 1 base from J, the gap between germline ends came to 14 bases. The CDR3 is 16 residues long. Germline V gene lookup returns CDR1 SNHLY and CDR2 FYNNEI.

This clonotype has only a few counts. The V and J genes are TRBV6-2 or TRBV6-3 and TRBJ1-6, with a possible D match to TRBD1 (5 bases). The CDR3 length is 15 residues. V lost 6 bases and J lost 3, with 12 bases in between. Germline loops: CDR1 MNHEY, CDR2 SVGEGT. CDR3 nucleotide sequence: TGTGCCAGCAGGAGGGCGCAGGGCTATAATTCACCCCTCCACTTT. Residues: CASRRAQGYNSPLHF.

This clonotype occurred many times. The chain is built from TRBV7-2 and TRBJ1-1; D gene ambiguous. Trimming shortened V by 2 bases and J by 0 bases, and 10 bases separated the two germline ends. Germline V gene sequence: CDR1 SGHTA, CDR2 FQGNSA. CDR3 size: 15 residues. The CDR3, as DNA: TGTGCCAGCAGCTTACCAGGACGGTTGAACACTGAAGCTTTCTTT. As protein: CASSLPGRLNTEAFF.

This clonotype was recorded only once. This could be a read error, since a much larger clone is one nucleotide away. V and J are TRBV12-3 or TRBV12-4 and TRBJ1-1, with 12 bases aligning to TRBD1. The V gene end was trimmed by 5 bases and the J gene end by 0 bases; junction bases not matched to a gene: 7. The CDR3 length is 17 residues. CDR3 loop: CASSDSGQGALNTEAFF. Here the CDR3 DNA reads TGTGCCAGCAGTGACTCGGGACAGGGGGCCCTGAACACTGAAGCTTTCTTT.

As concerns this clonotype: A read error may explain this, as a much larger clone is one base away. The chain links TRBV13 to TRBJ2-1; D unclear. There are 12 residues in the CDR3. Trimming took off 2 bases at V and 6 bases at J, with 5 bases between the two ends. CDR1 PRHDT and CDR2 FYEKMQ come from the germline V gene (reference sequence). CDR3: CASSLFVNEQFF. CDR3 coding DNA: TGTGCCAGCAGCTTATTTGTCAATGAGCAGTTCTTC.

This clonotype has more than one count but fewer than ten. The chain carries TRBV20-1 and TRBJ2-2; TRBD2 matches 14 bases. The germline gives CDR1 DFQATT, CDR2 SNEGSKA (reference sequence). V lost 6 bases and J lost 6; bases outside the gene matches: 6. This CDR3 contains 15 residues. CDR3 DNA sequence: TGCAGTGCCGGGACTAGCGGGAGAAGGGCCGGGGAGCTGTTTTTT. Its translation is CSAGTSGRRAGELFF.

This clonotype has a handful of counts. The chain is built from TRBV14 and TRBJ2-3; the D is unclear. The germline V gene encodes CDR1 SGHDN and CDR2 FVKESK. The CDR3 has 16 residues. V lost 3 bases and J lost 1, with 14 bases in between. Here the CDR3 DNA reads TGTGCCAGCAGCCACTTCTATCCCCCCCGCACAGATACGCAGTATTTT. Translation gives CASSHFYPPRTDTQYF. Full variable domain (remainder filled in from reference TRBV14 and TRBJ2-3): EAGVTQFPSHSVIEKGQTVTLRCDPISGHDNLYWYRRVMGKEIKFLLHFVKESKQDESGMPNNRFLAERTGGTYSTLKVQPAELEDSGVYFCASSHFYPPRTDTQYFGPGTRLTVL.

The J gene is TRBJ1-1, the V gene TRBV18; 7 bases match TRBD1. V gave up 2 bases and J gave up 0 bases; unmatched junction bases: 3. This CDR3 has 15 residues. CDR1 and CDR2 (germline): KGHSH, LQKENI. Here the CDR3 DNA reads TGTGCCAGCTCACCAATAGGACAGGTGAACACTGAAGCTTTCTTT. Amino acids: CASSPIGQVNTEAFF.

This clonotype has only a few counts. This chain uses TRBV4-2 with TRBJ1-1; no definite D call. Germline lookup yields CDR1 LGHNA and CDR2 YNFKEQ. The V end lost 1 base, the J end lost 1 base, and 7 bases lay between the germline ends. The CDR3 consists of 14 residues. This chain's CDR3 is CASSQGQRNTEAFF. Written as DNA, the CDR3 is TGTGCCAGCAGCCAAGGGCAGAGGAACACTGAAGCTTTCTTT.

This clonotype showed up just a few times. The J gene is TRBJ2-5, the V gene TRBV7-9; TRBD2 matches at 7 bases. The CDR3 has 16 residues. Germline CDR1 and CDR2: SEHNR and FQNEAQ (reference sequence). J lost 4 bases, V lost 5 bases, and 13 bases had no gene match. The CDR3 protein is CASSPLQGGGRETQYF. CDR3 nucleotides: TGTGCCAGCAGCCCCCTTCAGGGCGGGGGTAGAGAGACCCAGTACTTC.

This chain joins TRBV4-1 and TRBJ1-2; no clear D. V lost 3 bases and J 0 bases, leaving 11 bases between the germline ends. Per germline, CDR1 MGHRA and CDR2 YSYEKL. The CDR3 length is 15 residues. Here the CDR3 reads CASSHTYPSNYGYTF. DNA for the CDR3: TGCGCCAGCAGCCACACATACCCTTCTAACTATGGCTACACCTTC.

This clonotype has more than one count but fewer than ten. The chain carries TRBV7-9 and TRBJ2-2, with D tentatively TRBD1 or TRBD2 (6 bases each). V was cut by 5 bases and J by 0 bases, with 10 bases left in between. Per the germline V gene, CDR1 is SEHNR and CDR2 is FQNEAQ (reference sequence). The CDR3 is 15 residues long. For the CDR3, the DNA is TGTGCCAGCAGCCCGGGGGCGCCGAACACCGGGGAGCTGTTTTTT. Translated, it gives CASSPGAPNTGELFF.

This clonotype was detected ten times or more. The chain has TRBV9 and TRBJ1-1; D gene uncertain. CDR3 size: 14 residues. Trimming removed 1 base from V and 1 base from J, with 8 bases in between. From germline, CDR1 is SGDLS and CDR2 YYNGEE. CDR3 sequence reads: CASSVIETNTEAFF. DNA of the CDR3: TGTGCCAGCAGCGTAATCGAGACGAACACTGAAGCTTTCTTT.

This clonotype was detected many times. The chain is built from TRBV28 and TRBJ1-1; D is possibly TRBD1 (5 bases). V lost 3 bases to trimming and J lost 1 base, with 9 bases between them. Germline loops: CDR1 MDHEN, CDR2 SYDVKM. This CDR3 contains 14 residues. CDR3 loop: CASSLSGQNTEAFF. For the CDR3, the DNA is TGTGCCAGCAGTTTGTCAGGACAGAACACTGAAGCTTTCTTT.

Only a few counts were recorded for this clonotype. The gene calls are TRBV5-1 and TRBJ1-1; perhaps TRBD1 as D (5 bases). The ends were cut back, 5 bases at V and 4 bases at J, with 33 bases in the middle. The CDR3 totals 20 residues. Germline V gives CDR1 SGHRS, CDR2 YFSETQ. The CDR3 sequence is CASSGREVVSLPLQGTEAFF. CDR3 bases: TGCGCCAGCAGTGGCAGGGAGGTAGTCAGTCTCCCACTACAAGGCACTGAAGCTTTCTTT.

This clonotype was seen a few times. The chain uses TRBV15 and TRBJ2-7; maybe TRBD1 (5 bases). This CDR3 contains 14 residues. The V end lost 0 bases, the J end lost 1 base, and 7 bases lay between the germline ends. Per the germline V gene, CDR1 is LNHNV and CDR2 is YYDKDF (reference sequence). CDR3 loop: CATSRDAGSYEQYF. In DNA, the CDR3 is TGTGCCACCAGCAGAGATGCAGGGTCCTACGAGCAGTACTTC. The whole variable domain, remainder taken from reference TRBV15 and TRBJ2-7, is DAMVIQNPRYQVTQFGKPVTLSCSQTLNHNVMYWYQQKSSQAPKLLFHYYDKDFNNEADTPDNFQSRRPNTSFCFLDIRSPGLGDTAMYLCATSRDAGSYEQYFGPGTRLTVT.

This chain joins TRBV6-2 or TRBV6-3 and TRBJ2-7; 8 bases match TRBD1. J was trimmed by 0 bases and V by 6 bases; bases with no gene match: 13. This CDR3 contains 17 residues. Germline V lookup: CDR1 MNHEY, CDR2 SVGEGT. The CDR3 here is CASRGPGRQGASYEQYF. The CDR3 DNA follows: TGTGCCAGCAGGGGGCCGGGTCGCCAGGGGGCCTCCTACGAGCAGTACTTC.

This clonotype came up a few times. This chain links TRBV10-3 with TRBJ2-2, with D unclear. The length of the CDR3 is 15 residues. V was shortened by 3 bases and J by 2 bases, with 10 bases between the two germline ends. CDR1 is ENHRY and CDR2 is SYGVKD in the germline V gene. The CDR3: CAISDWSKNTGELFF. CDR3 in DNA: TGTGCCATCAGTGATTGGAGTAAAAACACCGGGGAGCTGTTTTTT.

The CDR3 spells CATSDLDRIQPQHF. DNA of the CDR3: TGTGCCACCAGTGATTTGGACCGTATTCAGCCCCAGCATTTT. The V gene is TRBV24-1, the J gene TRBJ1-5; D gene uncertain. V lost 0 bases, J lost 6 bases, and 8 bases lay in between. Germline CDR1 KGHDR, CDR2 SFDVKD. The CDR3 has 14 amino acids.